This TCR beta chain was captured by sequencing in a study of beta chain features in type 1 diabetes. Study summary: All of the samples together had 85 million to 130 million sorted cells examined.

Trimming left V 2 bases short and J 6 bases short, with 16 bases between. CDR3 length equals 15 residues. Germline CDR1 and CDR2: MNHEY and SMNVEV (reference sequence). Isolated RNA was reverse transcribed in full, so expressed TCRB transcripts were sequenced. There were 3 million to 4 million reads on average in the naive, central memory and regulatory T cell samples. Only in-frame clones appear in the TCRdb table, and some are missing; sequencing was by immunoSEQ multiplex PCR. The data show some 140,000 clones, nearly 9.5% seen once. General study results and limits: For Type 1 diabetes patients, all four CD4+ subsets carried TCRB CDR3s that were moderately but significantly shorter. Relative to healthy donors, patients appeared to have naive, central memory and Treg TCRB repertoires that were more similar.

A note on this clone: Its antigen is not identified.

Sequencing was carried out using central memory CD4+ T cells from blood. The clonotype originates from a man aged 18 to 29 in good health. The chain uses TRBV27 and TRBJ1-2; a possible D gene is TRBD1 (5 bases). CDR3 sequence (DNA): TGTGCCAGCAGTTTAAAGGCGGGGGGAGCGAATGGCTACACCTTC. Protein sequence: CASSLKAGGANGYTF.